Each of the 19 T cell receptor beta chains below was sequenced from the same sample in a study of T cell responses to AZD1222 COVID-19 vaccine. Here immunoSEQ multiplex PCR was the method, and the copy in TCRdb shows in-frame clones only, minus some. In the table there are about 150,000 clones, 85% to 90% of which are singletons. The source material was peripheral blood, sampled on day 0 of MenACWY control vaccination. The source is an adult in good health.

The rearrangement uses TRBV6-4 and TRBJ2-1, with D maybe TRBD1 (5 bases). The CDR3 contains 13 residues. The germline gives CDR1 MRHNA, CDR2 SNTAGT. V gave up 2 bases and J gave up 6 bases, with 8 bases separating them. CDR3 nucleotide sequence: TGTGCCAGCAGTGACGACAGAGGCAATGAGCAGTTCTTC. Translated: CASSDDRGNEQFF.

The CDR3 region has the DNA TGTGCCAGCAGCTTACATATGAACACTGAAGCTTTCTTT. Amino acid sequence: CASSLHMNTEAFF. This chain connects TRBV11-2 to TRBJ1-1; D is unclear. The CDR3 covers 13 residues. Trimming took off 2 bases at V and 0 bases at J, with 4 bases between the two ends. CDR1 and CDR2 from the germline V gene are SGHAT and FQNNGV. Variable domain in full (rest from reference TRBV11-2 and TRBJ1-1): EAGVAQSPRYKIIEKRQSVAFWCNPISGHATLYWYQQILGQGPKLLIQFQNNGVVDDSQLPKDRFSAERLKGVDSTLKIQPAKLEDSAVYLCASSLHMNTEAFFGQGTRLTVV.

The V call is TRBV30, the J call TRBJ2-6; D ambiguous. With 4 bases removed from V and 4 bases from J, the gap between germline ends came to 11 bases. The CDR3 has 14 residues. CDR1 is GTSNPN and CDR2 is SVGIG in the germline V gene (reference sequence). CDR3 coding DNA: TGTGCCTGGATCTCTGCTCCGGGGGCCAACGTCCTGACTTTC. Its translation: CAWISAPGANVLTF.

V usage is TRBV7-9 and J usage is TRBJ2-3; no reliable D call. The CDR3 loop spans 14 amino acids. Germline V gives CDR1 SEHNR, CDR2 FQNEAQ (reference sequence). The germline V and J ends were trimmed by 6 bases and 1 base, with 11 bases remaining between them. CDR3 nucleotide sequence: TGTGCCAGCAGTATGGGTCAGGGCACAGATACGCAGTATTTT. Translation: CASSMGQGTDTQYF.

The CDR3 loop reads CASSHGQGVWSNQPQHF. The CDR3 DNA reads as TGCGCCAGCAGCCATGGACAGGGGGTATGGAGCAATCAGCCCCAGCATTTT. The chain employs TRBV4-1 and TRBJ1-5; the match to TRBD1 covers 10 bases. V shed 3 bases, J shed 1 base, and the junction held 6 bases outside the gene matches. Germline lookup yields CDR1 MGHRA and CDR2 YSYEKL. CDR3 length equals 17 residues.

CDR3 nucleotides: TGTGCCAGCAGTGAATTGGGAGTCGAGCAGTACGTC. Residues: CASSELGVEQYV. V gene TRBV6-1 combines with J gene TRBJ2-7; the D gene is possibly TRBD2 (5 bases). The CDR3 extends over 12 amino acids. Trimming removed 2 bases from V and 6 bases from J, with 8 bases in between. Looked up from germline, CDR1 is MNHNS and CDR2 is SASEGT.

The V and J genes are TRBV7-2 and TRBJ2-2; 10 bases align to TRBD1. In germline, CDR1 is SGHTA, CDR2 FQGNSA. V trimming: 2 bases; J trimming: 0 bases; junction bases outside the gene matches: 9. The CDR3 contains 19 residues. CDR3 nucleotide sequence: TGTGCCAGCAGCTTACGTGGGGACAGGGGACGATCGAACACCGGGGAGCTGTTTTTT. This translates into CASSLRGDRGRSNTGELFF.

This chain joins TRBV28 and TRBJ1-2, with D perhaps matching TRBD1 (6 bases). Germline V gives CDR1 MDHEN, CDR2 SYDVKM. Trimming cost V 6 bases and J 8 bases, with 31 bases left between them. This CDR3 is 18 amino acids long. CDR3 sequence (DNA): TGTGCCAGCAGACCCCGGGACACCATGACCCTTACTCGTGTCGGCTACACCTTC. It codes for CASRPRDTMTLTRVGYTF.

This chain uses TRBV19 with TRBJ1-5; 7 bases match TRBD1. The CDR3 sequence is 15 residues long. Germline CDR1 and CDR2: LNHDA and SQIVND (reference sequence). V lost 6 bases to trimming and J lost 2 bases; unmatched junction nucleotides: 7. The CDR3 nucleotides are TGTGCCAGTAGCCCCCAGACAGGGCGCAATCAGCCCCAGCATTTT. As protein: CASSPQTGRNQPQHF. The full variable domain, in which reference TRBV19 and TRBJ1-5 provide the parts outside the CDR3, is DGGITQSPKYLFRKEGQNVTLSCEQNLNHDAMYWYRQDPGQGLRLIYYSQIVNDFQKGDIAEGYSVSREKKESFPLTVTSAQKNPTAFYLCASSPQTGRNQPQHFGDGTRLSIL.

The sample holds a few counts of this clone. The chain couples TRBV5-1 to TRBJ1-1; 9 bases match TRBD1. The ends lost 2 bases at V and 1 base at J; junction bases unmatched: 3. The CDR3 has 15 amino acids. Germline CDR1 SGHRS, CDR2 YFSETQ. The CDR3 nucleotides read TGCGCCAGCAGCTTTACGGGACAGGGGAACACTGAAGCTTTCTTT. This encodes CASSFTGQGNTEAFF.

The chain recombines TRBV6-5 with TRBJ2-6; no clear D gene. The CDR3 extends over 14 amino acids. Trimming took off 6 bases at V and 0 bases at J, with 6 bases between the two ends. Per the germline V gene, CDR1 is MNHEY and CDR2 is SVGAGI. The CDR3 DNA reads as TGTGCCAGCAGCCAGGACTCTGGGGCCAACGTCCTGACTTTC. Protein sequence: CASSQDSGANVLTF.

J is TRBJ1-5 and V is TRBV10-3; TRBD1 agrees at 9 bases. The CDR3 contains 19 residues. The V gene's germline CDR1 is ENHRY and CDR2 SYGVKD. Unmatched junction bases numbered 20, after V lost 4 bases and J lost 7 bases. CDR3 DNA sequence: TGTGCCATCAGTGTGGGGGGGGGACAGGGTACCACCCAGCGCCAGCCCCAGCATTTT. This translates into CAISVGGGQGTTQRQPQHF.

The chain recombines TRBV7-8 with TRBJ1-5, with D maybe TRBD1 (5 bases). Trimming shortened V by 0 bases and J by 7 bases, and 19 bases separated the two germline ends. Germline V CDR1 and CDR2: SGHVS, FQNEAQ. The CDR3 extends over 17 amino acids. CDR3 coding DNA: TGTGCCAGCAGCTTAGCGGGGGGGACCTACGAGGGGCAGCCCCAGCATTTT. This encodes CASSLAGGTYEGQPQHF.

V usage is TRBV3-1 (or the pseudogene TRBV3-2) and J usage is TRBJ1-2; TRBD1 aligns across 8 bases. V was clipped by 1 base and J by 2 bases; unmatched bases: 3. The CDR3 is made up of 15 amino acids. Germline V gene sequence: CDR1 LGHDT, CDR2 YNNKEL (reference sequence). The CDR3 bases are TGTGCCAGCAGCCAAGGAGGGACAGGCAACTATGGCTACACCTTC. This codes for CASSQGGTGNYGYTF.

CDR3 loop: CASSSDWSNQPQHF. The CDR3 region has the DNA TGTGCCAGCAGTTCGGACTGGAGCAATCAGCCCCAGCATTTT. V gene TRBV6-5 combines with J gene TRBJ1-5; D is uncertain. The CDR3 contains 14 residues. Trimming took 4 bases from V and 1 from J, leaving 8 bases between them. Germline V CDR1 and CDR2: MNHEY, SVGAGI.

This clone was seen more than once but under ten times. The CDR3 region is CASSREGSGSSYEQYF. CDR3 in DNA: TGTGCCAGCAGCCGAGAAGGTAGCGGGAGCTCCTACGAGCAGTACTTC. The chain combines TRBV4-2 with TRBJ2-7, with 9 bases matching TRBD2. Germline-derived CDR1 and CDR2 are LGHNA and YNFKEQ. This CDR3 is built from 16 residues. The ends lost 4 bases at V and 0 bases at J; junction bases unmatched: 7.

The CDR3 region has the DNA TGTGCCAGCAGTCCAGGACAGGGGGCTTCACCCCTCCACTTT. Translation: CASSPGQGASPLHF. The gene calls are TRBV28 and TRBJ1-6, with 11 bases matching TRBD1. The CDR3 runs 14 residues. Trimming cost V 5 bases and J 9 bases; bases outside gene matches: 3. CDR1 MDHEN and CDR2 SYDVKM come from the germline V gene.

The chain recombines TRBV19 with TRBJ2-7; 12 nucleotides line up with TRBD2. The germline gives CDR1 LNHDA, CDR2 SQIVND (reference sequence). This CDR3 is 15 amino acids long. Trimming at V came to 2 bases and at J to 3 bases, leaving 2 bases not matched to a gene. CDR3 sequence (DNA): TGTGCCAGTAGTATATCACTAGCGGGAGGCTACGAGCAGTACTTC. Amino acid sequence: CASSISLAGGYEQYF.

The V and J genes are TRBV4-1 and TRBJ2-3; D perhaps matches TRBD2 (5 bases). CDR1 and CDR2 from the germline V gene are MGHRA and YSYEKL. V was trimmed by 1 base and J by 5 bases, leaving 10 bases between them. This CDR3 has 14 residues. DNA of the CDR3: TGCGCCAGCAGCCAAGCCGGACGGGAAGATACGCAGTATTTT. Its protein product is CASSQAGREDTQYF.